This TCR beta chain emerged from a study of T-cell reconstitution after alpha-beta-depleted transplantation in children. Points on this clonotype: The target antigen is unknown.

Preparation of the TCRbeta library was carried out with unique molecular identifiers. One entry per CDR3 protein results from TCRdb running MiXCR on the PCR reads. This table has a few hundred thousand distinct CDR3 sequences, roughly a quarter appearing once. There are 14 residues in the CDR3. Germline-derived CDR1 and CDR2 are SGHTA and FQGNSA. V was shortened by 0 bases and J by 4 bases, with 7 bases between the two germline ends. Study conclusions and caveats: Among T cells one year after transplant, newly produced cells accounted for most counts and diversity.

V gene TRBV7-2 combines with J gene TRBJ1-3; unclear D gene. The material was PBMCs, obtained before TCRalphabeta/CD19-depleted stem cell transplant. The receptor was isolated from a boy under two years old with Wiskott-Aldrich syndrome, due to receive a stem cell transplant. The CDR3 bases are TGTGCCAGCAGCTTAGCGCGTCCCGGAAACACCATATATTTT. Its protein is CASSLARPGNTIYF.